Below, 16 T cell receptor beta chains from the same sample are listed, as sequenced in a study of shared clonotypes between healthy human individuals. Naive-designated CD8 cells lacked CD45RO, were positively enriched for CCR7, and omitted terminally differentiated effector memory CD45RA+ cells. Sequencing was performed with immunoSEQ multiplex PCR; in TCRdb, only in-frame clones are kept and a portion is missing. The repertoire holds 800,000 to 950,000 clones, with around 96% as singletons. Sequencing was performed on naive CD8+ T cells sorted from blood. Source of these receptors: a man younger than 40 in good health.

This rearrangement joins TRBV29-1 to TRBJ1-4; 9 bases align to TRBD1. Germline lookup yields CDR1 SQVTM and CDR2 ANQGSEA. CDR3 length: 13 residues. The trim removed 7 bases at V and 7 bases at J, leaving 7 bases unmatched. The DNA of the CDR3 is TGCAGCGGATCGACAGGGGGATTTGAAAAACTGTTTTTT. This translates into CSGSTGGFEKLFF.

A single count supports this clone. The chain couples TRBV19 to TRBJ1-3; no reliable D call. Trimming took 10 bases from V and 4 from J, leaving 8 bases between them. The CDR3 extends over 11 amino acids. Germline lookup yields CDR1 LNHDA and CDR2 SQIVND (reference sequence). The CDR3 nucleotides are TGTGCCACCTCGGGGGGAAACACCATATATTTT. The encoded protein is CATSGGNTIYF.

The J gene is TRBJ2-1, the V gene TRBV7-3; 7 nucleotides agree with TRBD2. V shed 4 bases and J 9 bases; nucleotides not matched to a gene: 0. The CDR3 is 11 amino acids. Germline V gives CDR1 SGHTA, CDR2 FQGTGA. CDR3 amino acids: CASSSSGEQFF. The CDR3, as DNA: TGTGCCAGCAGCTCTAGCGGTGAGCAGTTCTTC.

The rearrangement uses TRBV15 and TRBJ2-2; maybe TRBD2 (5 bases). The V end lost 0 bases, the J end lost 0 bases, and 5 bases lay between the germline ends. The CDR3 spans 15 residues. Germline CDR1 is LNHNV and CDR2 is YYDKDF (reference sequence). The CDR3 nucleotides are TGTGCCACCAGCAGAGAAGCGGCGAACACCGGGGAGCTGTTTTTT. It yields the protein CATSREAANTGELFF.

Regarding this clone: The same CDR3 arises from other DNA sequences in this sample as well. CDR3 in DNA: TGTGCCAGCAGCGTAGGGGACAGCAATGAGCAGTTCTTC. It yields the protein CASSVGDSNEQFF. This chain uses TRBV9 with TRBJ2-1; TRBD1 agrees at 7 bases. V lost 0 bases to trimming and J lost 6 bases; unmatched junction nucleotides: 0. In germline, CDR1 is SGDLS, CDR2 YYNGEE. The CDR3 covers 13 residues.

This rearrangement joins TRBV7-9 to TRBJ2-5; D unresolved. Trimming shortened V by 1 base and J by 0 bases, and 6 bases separated the two germline ends. The CDR3 runs 14 residues. Germline V gene sequence: CDR1 SEHNR, CDR2 FQNEAQ (reference sequence). The CDR3 nucleotides read TGTGCCAGCAGCTTAGACAGCGACCAAGAGACCCAGTACTTC. It translates to CASSLDSDQETQYF. Using reference TRBV7-9 and TRBJ2-5 for the parts outside the CDR3, the full variable domain is DTGVSQNPRHKITKRGQNVTFRCDPISEHNRLYWYRQTLGQGPEFLTYFQNEAQLEKSRLLSDRFSAERPKGSFSTLEIQRTEQGDSAMYLCASSLDSDQETQYFGPGTRLLVL.

The CDR3 nucleotides read TGCGCCAGCAGCTACCACTGGGAGGGGGTAAGCGATGAGCAGTTCTTC. Encoded protein: CASSYHWEGVSDEQFF. V is TRBV4-1 and J is TRBJ2-1; D is perhaps TRBD2 (7 bases). CDR1 and CDR2 from the germline V gene are MGHRA and YSYEKL. The CDR3 has 16 residues. Trimming pared 5 bases from V and 8 bases from J, leaving 22 bases between.

The V call is TRBV4-1, the J call TRBJ1-2; perhaps TRBD1 as D (6 bases). CDR1 and CDR2 from the germline V gene are MGHRA and YSYEKL. The ends were cut back, 2 bases at V and 6 bases at J, with 19 bases in the middle. This CDR3 has 16 amino acids. DNA of the CDR3: TGCGCCAGCAGCCAAACCGCATTACAGGGAGCGGATGGCTACACCTTC. It encodes CASSQTALQGADGYTF.

CDR3: CASSQGGTGEQFF. Written as DNA, the CDR3 is TGCGCCAGCAGCCAAGGGGGGACGGGTGAGCAGTTCTTC. The rearrangement uses TRBV4-3 and TRBJ2-1; the D gene could be TRBD1 or TRBD2 (5 bases each). This CDR3 has 13 residues. Trimming left V 1 base short and J 9 bases short, with 10 bases between. The V gene's germline CDR1 is LGHNA and CDR2 YSLEER.

This clone was counted once. The gene calls are TRBV6-5 and TRBJ2-7, with unresolved D. Germline V gene sequence: CDR1 MNHEY, CDR2 SVGAGI. Trimming pared 0 bases from V and 3 bases from J, leaving 6 bases between. CDR3 length: 13 amino acids. CDR3 in amino acids: CASSYSMIYEQYF. DNA for the CDR3: TGTGCCAGCAGTTACTCGATGATCTACGAGCAGTACTTC.

The chain employs TRBV25-1 and TRBJ1-1; D is perhaps TRBD1 (5 bases). This CDR3 has 13 amino acids. Per the germline V gene, CDR1 is MGHDK and CDR2 is SYGVNS. The V end was cut by 5 bases, the J end by 1 base, with 8 bases between. The CDR3 spells CASSIGQNTEAFF. The CDR3, as DNA: TGTGCCAGCAGTATTGGACAGAACACTGAAGCTTTCTTT.

The gene calls are TRBV7-2 and TRBJ2-5, with a possible D match to TRBD1 (5 bases). The CDR3 contains 18 residues. Trimming cost V 1 base and J 1 base, with 19 bases left between them. Per germline, CDR1 SGHTA and CDR2 FQGNSA. Written as DNA, the CDR3 is TGTGCCAGCAGCTTAGAAGGGGATTTGAAAGGATTCCAAGAGACCCAGTACTTC. It encodes CASSLEGDLKGFQETQYF. The variable domain in full, completed from reference TRBV7-2 and TRBJ2-5, reads GAGVSQSPSNKVTEKGKDVELRCDPISGHTALYWYRQSLGQGLEFLIYFQGNSAPDKSGLPSDRFSAERTGGSVSTLTIQRTQQEDSAVYLCASSLEGDLKGFQETQYFGPGTRLLVL.

The rearrangement joins TRBV6-4 to TRBJ2-5; TRBD1 matches 7 bases. Germline V CDR1 and CDR2: MRHNA, SNTAGT. The CDR3 covers 14 residues. V shed 6 bases and J 1 base; nucleotides not matched to a gene: 5. The CDR3 DNA reads TGTGCCAGCAGAGCTCACAGGGGCCAAGAGACCCAGTACTTC. Its translation: CASRAHRGQETQYF.

This chain links TRBV4-1 with TRBJ2-1; 10 positions match TRBD2. The CDR3 extends over 17 amino acids. V was pared by 3 bases and J by 2 bases, with 7 bases of the junction left unmatched. Germline CDR1 and CDR2: MGHRA and YSYEKL. CDR3 sequence (DNA): TGCGCCAGCAGCCAGCCCACTAGCGGGAAACCCTACAATGAGCAGTTCTTC. This encodes CASSQPTSGKPYNEQFF.

J is TRBJ2-1 and V is TRBV15, with D possibly TRBD1 on 5 matching bases. Germline V gene data show CDR1 as LNHNV and CDR2 as YYDKDF (reference sequence). The CDR3 loop spans 14 amino acids. V shed 4 bases and J shed 2 bases, with 9 bases lying between them. This CDR3 reads CATSIGRAYNEQFF. CDR3 sequence (DNA): TGTGCCACCAGCATAGGCAGGGCCTACAATGAGCAGTTCTTC.

The chain carries TRBV5-1 and TRBJ2-3; a weak D match, TRBD2 (6 bases). Germline V gives CDR1 SGHRS, CDR2 YFSETQ. The CDR3 runs 15 residues. V gave up 3 bases and J gave up 4 bases, with 15 bases separating them. The CDR3 region has the DNA TGCGCCAGCAGCTCCGCAGGGAGGTTAGCAGATACGCAGTATTTT. Its protein is CASSSAGRLADTQYF.